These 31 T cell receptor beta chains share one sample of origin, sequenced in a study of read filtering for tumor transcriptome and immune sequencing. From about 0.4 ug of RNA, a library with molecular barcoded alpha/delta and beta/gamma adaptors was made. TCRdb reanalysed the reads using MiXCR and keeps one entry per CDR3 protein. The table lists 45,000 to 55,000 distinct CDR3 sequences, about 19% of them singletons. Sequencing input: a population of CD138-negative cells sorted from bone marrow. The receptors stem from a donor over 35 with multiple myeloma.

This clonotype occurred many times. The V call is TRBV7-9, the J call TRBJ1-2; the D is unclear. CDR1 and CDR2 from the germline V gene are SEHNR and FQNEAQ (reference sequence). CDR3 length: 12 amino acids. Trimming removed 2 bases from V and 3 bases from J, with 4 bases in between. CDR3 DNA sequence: TGTGCCAGCAGCTTATGGTACTATGGCTACACCTTC. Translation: CASSLWYYGYTF.

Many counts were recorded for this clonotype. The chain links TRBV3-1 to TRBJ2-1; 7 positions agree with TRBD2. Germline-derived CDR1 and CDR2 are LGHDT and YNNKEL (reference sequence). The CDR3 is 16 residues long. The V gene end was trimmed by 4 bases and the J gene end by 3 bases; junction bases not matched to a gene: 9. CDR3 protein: CASSLRAGADYNEQFF. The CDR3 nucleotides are TGTGCCAGCAGCCTCAGGGCGGGAGCGGACTACAATGAGCAGTTCTTC.

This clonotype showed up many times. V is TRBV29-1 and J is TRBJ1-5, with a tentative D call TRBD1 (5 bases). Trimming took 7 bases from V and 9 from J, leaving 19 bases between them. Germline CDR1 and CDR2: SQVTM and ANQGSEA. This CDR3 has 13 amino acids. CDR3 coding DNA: TGCAGCGCTTCAACAGGTGGGGATGGGCCCCAGCATTTT. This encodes CSASTGGDGPQHF.

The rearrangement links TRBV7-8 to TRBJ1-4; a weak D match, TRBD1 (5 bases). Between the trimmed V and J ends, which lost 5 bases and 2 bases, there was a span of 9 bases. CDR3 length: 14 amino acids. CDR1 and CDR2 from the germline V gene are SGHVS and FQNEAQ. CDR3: CASSQGPTNEKLFF. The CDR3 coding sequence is TGTGCCAGCAGCCAGGGTCCTACTAATGAAAAACTGTTTTTT.

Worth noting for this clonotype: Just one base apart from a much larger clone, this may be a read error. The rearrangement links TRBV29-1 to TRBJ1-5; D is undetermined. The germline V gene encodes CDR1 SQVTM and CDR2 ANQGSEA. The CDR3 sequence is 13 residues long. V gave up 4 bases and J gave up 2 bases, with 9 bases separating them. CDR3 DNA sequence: TGCAGCGTTGTCGGGAATTGCAATCAGCCCCAGCATTTT. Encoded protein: CSVVGNCNQPQHF.

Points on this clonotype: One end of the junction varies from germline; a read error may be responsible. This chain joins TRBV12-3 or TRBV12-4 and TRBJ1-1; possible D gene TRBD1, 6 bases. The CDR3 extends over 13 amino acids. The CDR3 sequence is CACRVQGNTEALF. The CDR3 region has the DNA TGTGCCTGCAGGGTCCAGGGGAACACTGAAGCTCTCTTT.

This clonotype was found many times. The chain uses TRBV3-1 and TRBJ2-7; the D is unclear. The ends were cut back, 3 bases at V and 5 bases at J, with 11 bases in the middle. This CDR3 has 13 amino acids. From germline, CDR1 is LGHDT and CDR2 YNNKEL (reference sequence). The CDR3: CASSQLAQNEQYF. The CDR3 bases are TGTGCCAGCAGCCAGCTCGCCCAGAACGAGCAGTACTTC.

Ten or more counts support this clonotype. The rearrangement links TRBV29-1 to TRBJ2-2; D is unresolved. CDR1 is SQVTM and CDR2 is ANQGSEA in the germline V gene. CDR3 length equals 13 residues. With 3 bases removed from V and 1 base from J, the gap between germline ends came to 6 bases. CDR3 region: CSVDLRNTGELFF. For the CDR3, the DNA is TGCAGCGTTGACCTGCGGAACACCGGGGAGCTGTTTTTT.

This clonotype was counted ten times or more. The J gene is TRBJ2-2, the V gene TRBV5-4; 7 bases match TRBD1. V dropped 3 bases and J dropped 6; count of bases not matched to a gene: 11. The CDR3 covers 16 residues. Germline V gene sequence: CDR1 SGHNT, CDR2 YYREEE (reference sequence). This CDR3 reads CASSSFEGARSGELFF. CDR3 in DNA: TGTGCCAGCAGCTCCTTTGAGGGGGCGAGGTCCGGGGAGCTGTTTTTT.

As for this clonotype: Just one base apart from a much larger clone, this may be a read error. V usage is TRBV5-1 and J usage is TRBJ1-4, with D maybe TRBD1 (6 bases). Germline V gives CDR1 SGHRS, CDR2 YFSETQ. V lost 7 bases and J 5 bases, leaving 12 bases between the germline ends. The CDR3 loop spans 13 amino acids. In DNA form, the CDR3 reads TGCGCCAGCTCCTGGGACATAAATGAAAAACTGTTTTTT. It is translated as CASSWDINEKLFF.

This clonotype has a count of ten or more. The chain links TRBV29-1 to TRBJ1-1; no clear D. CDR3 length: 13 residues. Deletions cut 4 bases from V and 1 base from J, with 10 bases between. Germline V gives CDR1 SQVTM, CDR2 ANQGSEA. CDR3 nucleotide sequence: TGCAGCGTTGCCAGACAAGAGAACACTGAAGCTTTCTTT. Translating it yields CSVARQENTEAFF.

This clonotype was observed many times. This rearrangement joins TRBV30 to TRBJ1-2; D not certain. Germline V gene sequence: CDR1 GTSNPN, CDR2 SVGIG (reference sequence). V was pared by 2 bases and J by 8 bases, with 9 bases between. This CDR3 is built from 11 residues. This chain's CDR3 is CAWSLGIGYTF. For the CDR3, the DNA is TGTGCCTGGAGTCTGGGGATCGGCTACACCTTC.

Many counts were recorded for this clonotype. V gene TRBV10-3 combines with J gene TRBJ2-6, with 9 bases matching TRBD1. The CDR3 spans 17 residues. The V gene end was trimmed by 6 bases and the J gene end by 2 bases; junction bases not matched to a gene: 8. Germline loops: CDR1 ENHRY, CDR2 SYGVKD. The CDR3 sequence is CAISRTGASTGANVLTF. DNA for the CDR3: TGTGCCATCAGCAGGACAGGGGCCTCTACTGGGGCCAACGTCCTGACTTTC.

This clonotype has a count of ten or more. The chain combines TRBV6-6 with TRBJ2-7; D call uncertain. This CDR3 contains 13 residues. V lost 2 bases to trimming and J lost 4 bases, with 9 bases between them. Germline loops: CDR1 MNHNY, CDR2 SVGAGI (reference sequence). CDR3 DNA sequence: TGTGCCAGCAGTTACGGGTCGATGTACGAGCAGTACTTC. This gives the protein CASSYGSMYEQYF.

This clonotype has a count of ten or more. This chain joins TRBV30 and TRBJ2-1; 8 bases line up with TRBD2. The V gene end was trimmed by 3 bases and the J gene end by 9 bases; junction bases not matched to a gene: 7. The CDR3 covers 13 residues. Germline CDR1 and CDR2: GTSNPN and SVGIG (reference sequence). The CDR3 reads CAWRSGRVGEQFF. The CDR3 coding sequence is TGTGCCTGGAGGAGCGGGAGAGTCGGTGAGCAGTTCTTC.

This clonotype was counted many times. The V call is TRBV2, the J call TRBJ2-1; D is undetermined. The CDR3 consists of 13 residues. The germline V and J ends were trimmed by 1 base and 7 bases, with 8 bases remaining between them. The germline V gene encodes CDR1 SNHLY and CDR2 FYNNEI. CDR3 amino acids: CASSEEARNEQFF. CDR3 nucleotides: TGTGCCAGCAGTGAAGAAGCCCGGAATGAGCAGTTCTTC.

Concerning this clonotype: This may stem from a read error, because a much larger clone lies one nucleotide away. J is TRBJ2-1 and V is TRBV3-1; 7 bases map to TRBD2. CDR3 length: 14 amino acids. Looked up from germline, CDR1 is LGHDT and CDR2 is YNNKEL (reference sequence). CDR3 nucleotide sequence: TGTGCCAGCAGCCGGCGGGAAGCGGGGAATGGGCAGCTCTTC. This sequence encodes CASSRREAGNGQLF.

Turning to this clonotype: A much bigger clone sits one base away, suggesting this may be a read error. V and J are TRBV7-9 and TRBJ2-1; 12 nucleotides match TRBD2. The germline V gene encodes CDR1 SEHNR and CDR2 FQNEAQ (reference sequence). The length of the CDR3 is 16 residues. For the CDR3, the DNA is TGTGCCAGCAGCTTGGTTAGACTAGCGGGAGAGAATGAGCAGTCCTTC. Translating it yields CASSLVRLAGENEQSF.

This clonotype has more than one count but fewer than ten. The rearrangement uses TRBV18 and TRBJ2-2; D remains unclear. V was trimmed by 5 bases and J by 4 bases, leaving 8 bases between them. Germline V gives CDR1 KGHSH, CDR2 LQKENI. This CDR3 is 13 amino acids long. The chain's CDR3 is CASSDHLTGELFF. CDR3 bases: TGTGCCAGCTCAGACCACCTCACCGGGGAGCTGTTTTTT.

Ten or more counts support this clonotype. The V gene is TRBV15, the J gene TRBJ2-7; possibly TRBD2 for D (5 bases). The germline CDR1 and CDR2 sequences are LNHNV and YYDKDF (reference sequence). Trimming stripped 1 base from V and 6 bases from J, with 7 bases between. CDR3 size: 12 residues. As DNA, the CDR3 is TGTGCCACCAGCAGAGTAGGAGGCGAGCAGTACTTC. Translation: CATSRVGGEQYF.

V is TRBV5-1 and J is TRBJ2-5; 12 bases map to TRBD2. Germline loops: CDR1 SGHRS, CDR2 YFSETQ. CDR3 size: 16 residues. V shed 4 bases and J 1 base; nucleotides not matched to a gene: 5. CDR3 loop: CASSHGLAGPQETQYF. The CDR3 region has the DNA TGCGCCAGCAGCCACGGACTAGCGGGGCCCCAAGAGACCCAGTACTTC. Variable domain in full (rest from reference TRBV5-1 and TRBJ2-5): KAGVTQTPRYLIKTRGQQVTLSCSPISGHRSVSWYQQTPGQGLQFLFEYFSETQRNKGNFPGRFSGRQFSNSRSEMNVSTLELGDSALYLCASSHGLAGPQETQYFGPGTRLLVL.

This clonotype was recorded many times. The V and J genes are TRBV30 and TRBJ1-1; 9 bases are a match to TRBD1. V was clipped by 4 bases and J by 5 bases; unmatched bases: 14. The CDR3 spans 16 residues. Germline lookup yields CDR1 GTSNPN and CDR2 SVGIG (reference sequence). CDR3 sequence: CAWKRGQGTPWTEAFF. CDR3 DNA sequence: TGTGCCTGGAAGCGTGGACAGGGGACTCCTTGGACTGAAGCTTTCTTT.

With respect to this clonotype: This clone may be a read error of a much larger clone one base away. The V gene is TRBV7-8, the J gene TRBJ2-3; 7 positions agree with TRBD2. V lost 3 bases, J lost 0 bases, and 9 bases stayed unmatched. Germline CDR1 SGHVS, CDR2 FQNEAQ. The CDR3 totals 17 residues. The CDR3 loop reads CASSLEVGAGSTDTQYF. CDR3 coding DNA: TGTGCCAGCAGCTTGGAGGTTGGAGCGGGAAGCACAGATACGCAGTATTTT.

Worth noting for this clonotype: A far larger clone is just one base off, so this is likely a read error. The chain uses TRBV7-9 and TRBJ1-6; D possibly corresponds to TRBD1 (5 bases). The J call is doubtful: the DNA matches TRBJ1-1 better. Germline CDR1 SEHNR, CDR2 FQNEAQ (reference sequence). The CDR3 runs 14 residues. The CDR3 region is CASSLNGACTEAFF. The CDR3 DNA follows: TGTGCCAGCAGCCTCAACGGGGCGTGTACTGAAGCTTTCTTT.

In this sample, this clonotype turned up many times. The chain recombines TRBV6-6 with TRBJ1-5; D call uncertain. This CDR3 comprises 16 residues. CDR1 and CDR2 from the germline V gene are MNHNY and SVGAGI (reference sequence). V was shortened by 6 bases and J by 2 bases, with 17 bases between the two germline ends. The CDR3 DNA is TGTGCCAGCAGAGAGGCGAGCAGGTCTGGCAATCAGCCCCAGCATTTT. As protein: CASREASRSGNQPQHF.

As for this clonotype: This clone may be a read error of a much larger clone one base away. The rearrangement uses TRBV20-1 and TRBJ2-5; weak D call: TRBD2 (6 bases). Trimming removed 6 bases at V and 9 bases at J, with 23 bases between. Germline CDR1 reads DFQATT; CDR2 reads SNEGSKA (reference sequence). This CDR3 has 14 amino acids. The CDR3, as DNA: TGCAGTGCCTCACGCCCGACGGGAGTGGAGTCCCAGTACTTC. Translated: CSASRPTGVESQYF.

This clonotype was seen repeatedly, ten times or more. CDR3 DNA sequence: TGTGCCAGCAGCTTTGTTTCGTCCGACGGAAACACCATATATTTT. This codes for CASSFVSSDGNTIYF. V usage is TRBV5-5 and J usage is TRBJ1-3; the D is unclear. The length of the CDR3 is 15 residues. Germline CDR1 and CDR2: SGHKS and YYEKEE (reference sequence). Trimming left V 2 bases short and J 4 bases short, with 13 bases between.

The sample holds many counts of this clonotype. CDR3 DNA: TGCGCCAGCAGCCAAGATAACGGGGAGAGTCGGGAGCAGTTCTTC. Its protein is CASSQDNGESREQFF. J is TRBJ2-1 and V is TRBV4-1; a possible D gene is TRBD2 (5 bases). The CDR3 is 15 amino acids. Germline V gene sequence: CDR1 MGHRA, CDR2 YSYEKL. V lost 0 bases, J lost 10 bases, and 16 bases lay in between.

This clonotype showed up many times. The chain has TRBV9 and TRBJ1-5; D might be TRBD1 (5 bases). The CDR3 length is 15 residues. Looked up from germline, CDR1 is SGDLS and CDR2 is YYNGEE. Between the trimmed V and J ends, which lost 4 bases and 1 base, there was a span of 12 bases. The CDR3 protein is CASSPTEASNQPQHF. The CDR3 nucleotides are TGTGCCAGCAGCCCGACAGAAGCGAGCAATCAGCCCCAGCATTTT.

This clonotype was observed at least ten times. The CDR3 DNA reads as TGCGCCAGGGGGACAGGGCGCACAGATACGCAGTATTTT. Residues: CARGTGRTDTQYF. This rearrangement joins TRBV5-1 to TRBJ2-3, with TRBD1 identical over 9 bases. With V trimmed by 8 bases and J by 1 base, 2 bases remained unmatched. CDR1 is SGHRS, CDR2 YFSETQ, per germline. The CDR3 has 13 residues.

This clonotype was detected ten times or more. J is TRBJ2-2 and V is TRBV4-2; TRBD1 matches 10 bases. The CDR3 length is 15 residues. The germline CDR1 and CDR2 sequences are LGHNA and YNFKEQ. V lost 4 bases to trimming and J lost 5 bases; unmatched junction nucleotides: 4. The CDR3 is CASSLPGQGTGELFF. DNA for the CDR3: TGTGCCAGCAGCCTTCCGGGACAGGGGACCGGGGAGCTGTTTTTT.